This TCR beta chain appears in the sequencing data of a study of vaccination and CD4 T cells after COVID-19. About the study: Investigators sampled three convalescent patients at day 14 and days 161 to 241 post-vaccination. Study-level points and caveats: The authors identified 304 of 307 vaccine-specific clones in convalescent patients as spike mono-reactive.

Cultured CD4+ T cell DNA was sequenced using the Oncomine TCR Beta short-read assay. One entry per CDR3 protein, called by TCRdb with MiXCR from the PCR reads. This sample has fewer than 30,000 distinct CDR3 sequences, with 42% found just once. CDR3 length equals 15 residues. V was pared by 1 base and J by 6 bases, with 17 bases between. The germline V gene encodes CDR1 SGHRS and CDR2 YFSETQ. Time point noted: late sampling 161 to 241 days after vaccination in a few convalescent patients. Noted treatment: roughly 10-day PBMC culture with coronavirus spike peptide pools or control peptides (ViraFEST assay). ViraFEST used peptide pools to expand antigen-specific T cells, then sequenced TCRs. To note about this clonotype: The antigen remains undetermined.

This TCR came from a human donor who had recovered from COVID-19. The rearrangement uses TRBV5-1 and TRBJ2-7; tentative D call: TRBD2 (5 bases). The sequencing used CD4+ T cells from blood, cultured in vitro, collected about 7 months after SARS-CoV-2 vaccination. This chain's CDR3 is CASSLSRLRGSEQYF. As DNA, the CDR3 is TGCGCCAGCAGCTTGAGTAGACTACGAGGGAGCGAGCAGTACTTC. The full variable domain, completed using reference TRBV5-1 and TRBJ2-7, is KAGVTQTPRYLIKTRGQQVTLSCSPISGHRSVSWYQQTPGQGLQFLFEYFSETQRNKGNFPGRFSGRQFSNSRSEMNVSTLELGDSALYLCASSLSRLRGSEQYFGPGTRLTVT.